The 32 T cell receptor beta chains given below trace back to one sample, sequenced in a study of T cell repertoires in cytomegalovirus infection. TCRdb itself ran the reads through MiXCR, one entry per CDR3 protein. The sample includes roughly 310,000 distinct CDR3 sequences, under 20% of them seen just once. The sequenced material came from PBMCs. Source of these receptors: a human donor in good health (CMV status not recorded). Some clones in this sample may be carry-over from other donors' samples.

This clonotype was counted at least ten times. The CDR3 loop is CASSSRTSGVAGTGELFF. CDR3 DNA sequence: TGCGCCAGCAGCTCCAGGACTAGCGGGGTCGCTGGGACCGGGGAGCTGTTTTTT. V is TRBV5-1 and J is TRBJ2-2; TRBD2 matches at 12 bases. J was trimmed by 5 bases and V by 3 bases; bases with no gene match: 11. The germline gives CDR1 SGHRS, CDR2 YFSETQ. The CDR3 is 18 residues long. Combining the CDR3 with reference TRBV5-1 and TRBJ2-2 gives the whole variable domain KAGVTQTPRYLIKTRGQQVTLSCSPISGHRSVSWYQQTPGQGLQFLFEYFSETQRNKGNFPGRFSGRQFSNSRSEMNVSTLELGDSALYLCASSSRTSGVAGTGELFFGEGSRLTVL.

V and J are TRBV6-5 and TRBJ2-3; D could derive from TRBD1 or TRBD2 (5 bases each). Germline V gives CDR1 MNHEY, CDR2 SVGAGI. The V end lost 0 bases, the J end lost 10 bases, and 14 bases lay between the germline ends. The CDR3 is 14 residues long. CDR3 protein: CASSYSGVGKAQYF. The CDR3 DNA sequence: TGTGCCAGCAGTTACTCGGGGGTAGGAAAGGCGCAGTATTTT.

This chain links TRBV11-1 with TRBJ2-3; no clear D gene. Deletions cut 5 bases from V and 5 bases from J, with 8 bases between. CDR1 SGHAT and CDR2 FQDESV come from the germline V gene (reference sequence). The CDR3 is made up of 12 amino acids. The CDR3 sequence is CASSLSEDTQYF. CDR3 DNA sequence: TGTGCCAGCAGCCTTTCGGAAGATACGCAGTATTTT. Complete variable domain (other parts from reference TRBV11-1 and TRBJ2-3): EAEVAQSPRYKITEKSQAVAFWCDPISGHATLYWYRQILGQGPELLVQFQDESVVDDSQLPKDRFSAERLKGVDSTLKIQPAELGDSAMYLCASSLSEDTQYFGPGTRLTVL.

The genes are TRBV20-1 and TRBJ1-4; 9 positions agree with TRBD1. J lost 6 bases, V lost 3 bases, and 8 bases had no gene match. In germline, CDR1 is DFQATT, CDR2 SNEGSKA (reference sequence). This CDR3 comprises 15 residues. CDR3 loop: CSASASGQGDEKLFF. The CDR3 bases are TGCAGTGCTAGTGCCTCGGGACAGGGAGATGAAAAACTGTTTTTT.

This clonotype was picked up many times. The DNA for the CDR3 is TGCGCCAGCAGCCAAATGACCACAGATACGCAGTATTTT. Its translation is CASSQMTTDTQYF. The V gene is TRBV4-1, the J gene TRBJ2-3; D is ambiguous. The germline V gene has CDR1 MGHRA and CDR2 YSYEKL. V shed 2 bases and J shed 2 bases, with 5 bases lying between them. This CDR3 region has 13 residues.

The rearrangement links TRBV15 to TRBJ1-5, with D tentatively TRBD1 (6 bases). CDR1 is LNHNV and CDR2 is YYDKDF in the germline V gene (reference sequence). CDR3 length: 14 amino acids. V was trimmed by 5 bases and J by 6 bases, leaving 14 bases between them. CDR3 coding DNA: TGTGCCACCAGCCAACAAGGGGGGCGTCAGCCCCAGCATTTT. It codes for CATSQQGGRQPQHF.

This clonotype was picked up a small number of times. The gene calls are TRBV4-1 and TRBJ2-3; 8 nucleotides match TRBD2. V trimming: 0 bases; J trimming: 4 bases; junction bases outside the gene matches: 6. CDR3 length: 16 residues. Germline V CDR1 and CDR2: MGHRA, YSYEKL. CDR3 protein: CASSQENRGGSDTQYF. CDR3 nucleotides: TGCGCCAGCAGCCAAGAAAATCGGGGGGGCTCAGATACGCAGTATTTT.

The V call is TRBV9, the J call TRBJ1-6, with D hard to call. Germline V lookup: CDR1 SGDLS, CDR2 YYNGEE. The CDR3 spans 15 residues. Deletions cut 3 bases from V and 4 bases from J, with 11 bases between. CDR3 residues: CASSGDLIYNSPLHF. Written as DNA, the CDR3 is TGTGCCAGCAGCGGGGATCTCATTTATAATTCACCCCTCCACTTT.

This chain connects TRBV6-5 to TRBJ2-2, with 12 bases identical to TRBD2. J lost 6 bases, V lost 10 bases, and 9 bases had no gene match. The CDR3 contains 15 residues. Germline V gene lookup returns CDR1 MNHEY and CDR2 SVGAGI. The CDR3 nucleotides are TGTGCCACGAGGCTAGCGGGGGGGCGGGCCGGGGAGCTGTTTTTT. Residues: CATRLAGGRAGELFF.

The chain has TRBV28 and TRBJ2-4, with D perhaps given as TRBD1 or TRBD2 (5 bases each). The germline V and J ends were trimmed by 7 bases and 6 bases, with 22 bases remaining between them. The germline CDR1 and CDR2 sequences are MDHEN and SYDVKM. The CDR3 is 16 residues long. The CDR3 nucleotides read TGTGCCAGCATCACCTCCAGGGCGGGCTTGGGAAACATTCAGTACTTC. It codes for CASITSRAGLGNIQYF.

Ten or more counts support this clonotype. The chain joins TRBV6-1 to TRBJ2-7; 8 bases are a match to TRBD1. The germline V gene encodes CDR1 MNHNS and CDR2 SASEGT. The CDR3 covers 14 residues. The V and J ends lost 7 bases and 5 bases, in that order; junction bases with no gene match: 10. The CDR3 reads CASNRDRGRDEQYF. Here the CDR3 DNA reads TGTGCCAGCAACCGAGACAGGGGCAGGGACGAGCAGTACTTC.

The chain couples TRBV6-6 to TRBJ2-7; D possibly corresponds to TRBD1 (5 bases). Trimming left V 7 bases short and J 6 bases short, with 10 bases between. This CDR3 spans 11 amino acids. CDR1 is MNHNY, CDR2 SVGAGI, per germline (reference sequence). CDR3 loop: CASTQGSEQYF. The CDR3 region has the DNA TGTGCCAGCACCCAGGGCTCCGAGCAGTACTTC.

CDR3 protein: CASGRDSSTDTQYF. In DNA form, the CDR3 reads TGTGCCAGCGGAAGGGACTCCTCCACAGATACGCAGTATTTT. The J gene is TRBJ2-3, the V gene TRBV9, with D tentatively TRBD2 (6 bases). Trimming removed 7 bases from V and 2 bases from J, with 14 bases in between. The CDR3 loop spans 14 amino acids. Germline loops: CDR1 SGDLS, CDR2 YYNGEE.

The CDR3 spells CASSPGLGVDEKLFF. The CDR3 coding sequence is TGCGCCAGCAGCCCCGGGTTGGGGGTCGATGAAAAACTGTTTTTT. The V and J genes are TRBV5-1 and TRBJ1-4, with D possibly matching TRBD1 (5 bases). Trimming removed 4 bases at V and 6 bases at J, with 16 bases between. CDR3 length: 15 amino acids. Germline V gene data show CDR1 as SGHRS and CDR2 as YFSETQ.

This clonotype was seen many times. The rearrangement joins TRBV7-2 to TRBJ2-7; 10 bases fit TRBD1. J lost 4 bases, V lost 5 bases, and 8 bases had no gene match. Germline lookup yields CDR1 SGHTA and CDR2 FQGNSA. This CDR3 has 15 amino acids. Written as DNA, the CDR3 is TGTGCCAGCAGCGGGCGGACAGGGGGATCGTACGAGCAGTACTTC. Amino acid sequence: CASSGRTGGSYEQYF. Looking up the rest from reference TRBV7-2 and TRBJ2-7 gives the full variable domain: GAGVSQSPSNKVTEKGKDVELRCDPISGHTALYWYRQSLGQGLEFLIYFQGNSAPDKSGLPSDRFSAERTGGSVSTLTIQRTQQEDSAVYLCASSGRTGGSYEQYFGPGTRLTVT.

This clonotype was found a few times. This sequence may be a read error, since a much larger clone differs from it by one base. The rearrangement uses TRBV7-2 and TRBJ2-3; D not resolved. Deletions cut 5 bases from V and 3 bases from J, with 6 bases between. Per germline, CDR1 SGHTA and CDR2 FQGNSA. The CDR3 runs to 12 residues. CDR3 sequence (DNA): TGTGCCAGCAGCCCCAAAACAGATACGCAGTATTTT. Its protein product is CASSPKTDTQYF.

V and J are TRBV5-6 and TRBJ2-7, with 8 positions matching TRBD1. V shed 4 bases and J 1 base; nucleotides not matched to a gene: 7. Germline V CDR1 and CDR2: SGHDT, YYEEEE. The CDR3 loop spans 15 amino acids. CDR3 sequence: CASSRRDRSSYEQYF. The CDR3, as DNA: TGTGCCAGCAGCAGAAGGGACAGGAGTTCCTACGAGCAGTACTTC.

The rearrangement links TRBV29-1 to TRBJ2-5; D is uncertain. Germline values: CDR1 SQVTM, CDR2 ANQGSEA. The CDR3 loop spans 13 amino acids. Trimming cost V 1 base and J 2 bases, with 8 bases left between them. The CDR3 spells CSVEAQIQETQYF. The CDR3, as DNA: TGCAGCGTTGAAGCCCAGATACAAGAGACCCAGTACTTC.

This clonotype has ten or more counts. In nucleotides, the CDR3 is TGCAGTGCTAGAGATACTGGCCAAGAGACCCAGTACTTC. As protein: CSARDTGQETQYF. The chain couples TRBV20-1 to TRBJ2-5; D gene ambiguous. The CDR3 extends over 13 amino acids. The V and J ends lost 0 bases and 1 base respectively, with 6 bases between them. Germline loops: CDR1 DFQATT, CDR2 SNEGSKA (reference sequence).

This clonotype was seen ten or more times. This sequence joins TRBV7-2 and TRBJ1-1; D is perhaps TRBD1 (5 bases). Deletions cut 2 bases from V and 5 bases from J, with 12 bases between. The CDR3 sequence is 14 residues long. From germline, CDR1 is SGHTA and CDR2 FQGNSA. CDR3 bases: TGTGCCAGCAGCTTAAATACAGGTGATACTGAAGCTTTCTTT. Encoded protein: CASSLNTGDTEAFF. The variable domain in full, with the rest retrieved from reference TRBV7-2 and TRBJ1-1, is GAGVSQSPSNKVTEKGKDVELRCDPISGHTALYWYRQSLGQGLEFLIYFQGNSAPDKSGLPSDRFSAERTGGSVSTLTIQRTQQEDSAVYLCASSLNTGDTEAFFGQGTRLTVV.

This clonotype was observed at least ten times. The chain uses TRBV5-4 and TRBJ2-3; D is uncertain. Trimming took 1 base from V and 0 from J, leaving 6 bases between them. The CDR3 totals 14 residues. Germline CDR1 is SGHNT and CDR2 is YYREEE (reference sequence). Here the CDR3 DNA reads TGTGCCAGCAGCTTGACAAGGAGCACAGATACGCAGTATTTT. As protein: CASSLTRSTDTQYF.

This clonotype was counted ten times or more. The V gene is TRBV12-3 or TRBV12-4, the J gene TRBJ1-5; D may be TRBD1 (6 bases). Trimming removed 0 bases from V and 7 bases from J, with 13 bases in between. This CDR3 is built from 15 residues. The CDR3 coding sequence is TGTGCCAGCAGTTTAGCAGTAGCCAGGGGCCAGCCCCAGCATTTT. This translates into CASSLAVARGQPQHF.

This clonotype was counted ten times or more. The gene calls are TRBV12-3 or TRBV12-4 and TRBJ2-1, with D maybe TRBD2 (5 bases). The V gene lost 4 bases and the J gene lost 1 base, with 17 bases spanning the gap. The CDR3 runs to 17 residues. CDR3 coding DNA: TGTGCCAGCAGTTCCCCCCGGGGTGGAAAGTCCTACAATGAGCAGTTCTTC. Translating gives CASSSPRGGKSYNEQFF.

There are many counts of this clonotype. The V and J genes are TRBV7-8 and TRBJ2-3; D not certain. Germline-derived CDR1 and CDR2 are SGHVS and FQNEAQ. The CDR3 is 15 residues long. V lost 1 base, J lost 5 bases, and 13 bases lay in between. The CDR3 nucleotides read TGTGCCAGCAGCTTAGGGGCGAGCGTGTTAGATACGCAGTATTTT. This translates into CASSLGASVLDTQYF.

This clonotype showed up just a few times. This rearrangement joins TRBV20-1 to TRBJ1-1; D is undetermined. CDR3 length: 14 residues. Trimming stripped 6 bases from V and 1 base from J, with 15 bases between. Germline V gene data show CDR1 as DFQATT and CDR2 as SNEGSKA (reference sequence). CDR3 sequence: CSATTTGGNTEAFF. CDR3 coding DNA: TGCAGTGCCACCACTACGGGAGGGAACACTGAAGCTTTCTTT.

This clonotype was seen a handful of times. J is TRBJ2-5 and V is TRBV11-1, with 13 bases matching TRBD2. The length of the CDR3 is 20 residues. CDR1 and CDR2 from the germline V gene are SGHAT and FQDESV (reference sequence). With V trimmed by 4 bases and J by 1 base, 15 bases remained unmatched. CDR3 sequence (DNA): TGTGCCAGCAGCTCCCGGGACAGGGAATGGACTAGCGGGGGCCAAGAGACCCAGTACTTC. As protein: CASSSRDREWTSGGQETQYF.

The CDR3 DNA follows: TGTGCCAGTAGCTATTTCAGCGCGGATAATTCACCCCTCCACTTT. Its translation: CASSYFSADNSPLHF. V and J are TRBV19 and TRBJ1-6, with unresolved D. V was clipped by 6 bases and J by 5 bases, with 14 bases between them. Germline CDR1 is LNHDA and CDR2 is SQIVND (reference sequence). This CDR3 comprises 15 residues.

The chain carries TRBV5-1 and TRBJ2-1; TRBD2 aligns across 11 bases. Germline CDR1 reads SGHRS; CDR2 reads YFSETQ. V was pared by 3 bases and J by 7 bases, with 6 bases of the junction left unmatched. CDR3 length: 15 residues. The CDR3 loop reads CASSSGLAVPNEQFF. CDR3 nucleotide sequence: TGCGCCAGCAGCTCGGGACTAGCGGTACCGAATGAGCAGTTCTTC.

CDR3 sequence reads: CASSLAPGLGTDTQYF. For the CDR3, the DNA is TGTGCCAGCAGCTTGGCGCCCGGGTTGGGCACAGATACGCAGTATTTT. The V gene is TRBV5-5, the J gene TRBJ2-3; no reliable D call. CDR1 and CDR2 from the germline V gene are SGHKS and YYEKEE (reference sequence). V lost 0 bases to trimming and J lost 1 base, with 12 bases between them. The CDR3 totals 16 residues.

This clonotype was seen many times. V usage is TRBV24-1 and J usage is TRBJ1-6, with D tentatively TRBD1 (5 bases). Germline loops: CDR1 KGHDR, CDR2 SFDVKD. This CDR3 comprises 14 residues. Between the trimmed V and J ends, which lost 8 bases and 5 bases, there was a span of 12 bases. CDR3 in DNA: TGTGCCACCATCGCGGGACTTAATAATTCACCCCTCCACTTT. Its protein product is CATIAGLNNSPLHF.

The gene calls are TRBV7-9 and TRBJ2-3; TRBD2 might be the D (5 bases). Trimming removed 1 base from V and 3 bases from J, with 14 bases in between. The CDR3 consists of 16 residues. The germline V gene has CDR1 SEHNR and CDR2 FQNEAQ (reference sequence). The CDR3 nucleotides read TGTGCCAGCAGCTTAGGGGCTAGCCACGTTACAGATACGCAGTATTTT. Its protein product is CASSLGASHVTDTQYF. The full variable domain, in which reference TRBV7-9 and TRBJ2-3 provide the parts outside the CDR3, is DTGVSQNPRHKITKRGQNVTFRCDPISEHNRLYWYRQTLGQGPEFLTYFQNEAQLEKSRLLSDRFSAERPKGSFSTLEIQRTEQGDSAMYLCASSLGASHVTDTQYFGPGTRLTVL.

This clonotype appeared a few times. The chain employs TRBV6-6 and TRBJ1-4; D is ambiguous. Germline assignment: CDR1 MNHNY and CDR2 SVGAGI (reference sequence). This CDR3 comprises 14 residues. Trimming left V 0 bases short and J 4 bases short, with 6 bases between. The CDR3 loop is CASSYSGDNEKLFF. CDR3 nucleotides: TGTGCCAGCAGTTACTCCGGAGATAATGAAAAACTGTTTTTT.